A single sample is the source of the 15 T cell receptor beta chains below, sequenced in a study of T cell responses to AZD1222 COVID-19 vaccine. Sequenced by immunoSEQ multiplex PCR; TCRdb stores in-frame clones only, minus some. The sample contains about 78,000 clones, roughly 90% of which appear only once. The sequenced sample was peripheral blood, obtained on day 0 of AZD1222 vaccination. The receptors originated from an adult in good health.

This sequence joins TRBV14 and TRBJ2-5, with 7 bases lining up with TRBD1. This CDR3 spans 15 amino acids. Germline CDR1 reads SGHDN; CDR2 reads FVKESK. V trimming: 1 base; J trimming: 5 bases; junction bases outside the gene matches: 7. The CDR3 is CASSQGWTGRETQYF. DNA for the CDR3: TGTGCCAGCAGCCAAGGATGGACAGGCCGGGAGACCCAGTACTTC.

The rearrangement links TRBV7-2 to TRBJ1-5; D is possibly TRBD1 (5 bases). The CDR3 has 15 residues. The ends were cut back, 4 bases at V and 3 bases at J, with 13 bases in the middle. Germline values: CDR1 SGHTA, CDR2 FQGNSA. In DNA form, the CDR3 reads TGTGCCAGCAGCTCAGGATGGGGGGACAATCAGCCCCAGCATTTT. This translates into CASSSGWGDNQPQHF. Full variable domain (missing parts from reference TRBV7-2 and TRBJ1-5): GAGVSQSPSNKVTEKGKDVELRCDPISGHTALYWYRQSLGQGLEFLIYFQGNSAPDKSGLPSDRFSAERTGGSVSTLTIQRTQQEDSAVYLCASSSGWGDNQPQHFGDGTRLSIL.

V and J are TRBV19 and TRBJ1-5; D is ambiguous. V lost 7 bases and J 3 bases, leaving 10 bases between the germline ends. This CDR3 has 13 amino acids. Germline-derived CDR1 and CDR2 are LNHDA and SQIVND (reference sequence). The CDR3 spells CASTSQYNQPQHF. The CDR3, as DNA: TGTGCCAGTACTTCGCAGTACAATCAGCCCCAGCATTTT.

This chain joins TRBV6-5 and TRBJ1-3, with 8 bases lining up with TRBD1. Germline V gene data show CDR1 as MNHEY and CDR2 as SVGAGI. CDR3 length: 15 amino acids. Trimming took 6 bases from V and 5 from J; bases not matched to a gene: 9. The CDR3 region is CASRSGQGGRNTIYF. The CDR3 DNA is TGTGCCAGCAGATCAGGACAGGGTGGCCGAAACACCATATATTTT.

The chain carries TRBV19 and TRBJ2-3; 8 bases map to TRBD2. V trimming: 3 bases; J trimming: 0 bases; junction bases outside the gene matches: 5. This CDR3 has 16 residues. The germline CDR1 and CDR2 sequences are LNHDA and SQIVND (reference sequence). CDR3 region: CASSIFAGGSTDTQYF. The CDR3 DNA is TGTGCCAGTAGTATTTTTGCGGGAGGTAGCACAGATACGCAGTATTTT. Filled out from reference TRBV19 and TRBJ2-3, the complete variable domain reads DGGITQSPKYLFRKEGQNVTLSCEQNLNHDAMYWYRQDPGQGLRLIYYSQIVNDFQKGDIAEGYSVSREKKESFPLTVTSAQKNPTAFYLCASSIFAGGSTDTQYFGPGTRLTVL.

The chain uses TRBV28 and TRBJ1-2, with TRBD1 identical over 7 bases. Germline loops: CDR1 MDHEN, CDR2 SYDVKM. V shed 8 bases, J shed 4 bases, and the junction held 7 bases outside the gene matches. The CDR3 sequence is 13 residues long. In DNA form, the CDR3 reads TGTGCCAGCGGCGACAGGGTGGGCTATGGCTACACCTTC. This sequence encodes CASGDRVGYGYTF.

J is TRBJ1-2 and V is TRBV4-2, with a weak D call TRBD1 (6 bases). Trimming took 8 bases from V and 7 from J, leaving 20 bases between them. In germline, CDR1 is LGHNA, CDR2 YNFKEQ. The CDR3 has 14 residues. The CDR3 loop reads CASGPSGAGAGYTF. The CDR3 DNA sequence: TGTGCCAGCGGCCCCTCGGGGGCGGGGGCTGGCTACACCTTC.

This clone is a singleton in its sample. The rearrangement joins TRBV28 to TRBJ2-5; 8 bases match TRBD1. Unmatched junction bases numbered 9, after V lost 5 bases and J lost 4 bases. The germline V gene has CDR1 MDHEN and CDR2 SYDVKM. The CDR3 is 15 residues long. CDR3 bases: TGTGCCAGCAGTGTCCTCAGGGGGCCGGTAGAGACCCAGTACTTC. It yields the protein CASSVLRGPVETQYF.

The chain is built from TRBV7-3 and TRBJ2-2, with 7 bases that match TRBD1. The germline CDR1 and CDR2 sequences are SGHTA and FQGTGA. The V gene end was trimmed by 4 bases and the J gene end by 6 bases; junction bases not matched to a gene: 2. The length of the CDR3 is 13 residues. CDR3 loop: CASSYRGSGELFF. CDR3 DNA sequence: TGTGCCAGCAGCTACAGGGGATCCGGGGAGCTGTTTTTT.

V gene TRBV30 combines with J gene TRBJ1-2; TRBD1 aligns across 9 bases. Germline lookup yields CDR1 GTSNPN and CDR2 SVGIG (reference sequence). This CDR3 is 13 amino acids long. V lost 0 bases, J lost 7 bases, and 3 bases stayed unmatched. As DNA, the CDR3 is TGTGCCTGGAGTGTACAGGGGGCTGCTGGCTACACCTTC. Protein product: CAWSVQGAAGYTF.

This clone appeared a few times. The gene calls are TRBV7-3 and TRBJ2-1, with D perhaps TRBD1 (6 bases). The CDR3 consists of 13 residues. Trimming took off 2 bases at V and 10 bases at J, with 12 bases between the two ends. Germline assignment: CDR1 SGHTA and CDR2 FQGTGA. CDR3 bases: TGTGCCAGCAGCTTAGTATTGGACAGAGAGCAGTTCTTC. It specifies CASSLVLDREQFF.

The CDR3 bases are TGTGCCAGCAGCGCAGGGGGTCTAAATTCACCCCTCCACTTT. Protein product: CASSAGGLNSPLHF. The gene calls are TRBV2 and TRBJ1-6; 7 bases agree with TRBD1. The CDR3 extends over 14 amino acids. V lost 6 bases and J lost 7; bases outside the gene matches: 6. CDR1 is SNHLY and CDR2 is FYNNEI in the germline V gene.

V usage is TRBV6-6 and J usage is TRBJ1-2; D is perhaps TRBD1 (5 bases). The CDR3 totals 14 residues. V shed 7 bases and J shed 4 bases, with 16 bases lying between them. Germline-derived CDR1 and CDR2 are MNHNY and SVGAGI (reference sequence). The CDR3 bases are TGTGCCAGCACCAAAGAGGGCAGGGTCTATGGCTACACCTTC. Its translation is CASTKEGRVYGYTF.

The chain is built from TRBV11-2 and TRBJ2-1, with no clear D. This CDR3 is built from 11 residues. Trimming stripped 3 bases from V and 7 bases from J, with 4 bases between. Looked up from germline, CDR1 is SGHAT and CDR2 is FQNNGV. In nucleotides, the CDR3 is TGTGCCAGCAGCTTGGTGAATGAGCAGTTCTTC. Translated: CASSLVNEQFF.

V usage is TRBV5-1 and J usage is TRBJ2-7; maybe TRBD2 (6 bases). The CDR3 is made up of 14 amino acids. V lost 4 bases and J lost 0, with 11 bases in between. Germline loops: CDR1 SGHRS, CDR2 YFSETQ. The DNA of the CDR3 is TGCGCCAGCAGCCCGGGAGACACCTCCTACGAGCAGTACTTC. Translated: CASSPGDTSYEQYF.